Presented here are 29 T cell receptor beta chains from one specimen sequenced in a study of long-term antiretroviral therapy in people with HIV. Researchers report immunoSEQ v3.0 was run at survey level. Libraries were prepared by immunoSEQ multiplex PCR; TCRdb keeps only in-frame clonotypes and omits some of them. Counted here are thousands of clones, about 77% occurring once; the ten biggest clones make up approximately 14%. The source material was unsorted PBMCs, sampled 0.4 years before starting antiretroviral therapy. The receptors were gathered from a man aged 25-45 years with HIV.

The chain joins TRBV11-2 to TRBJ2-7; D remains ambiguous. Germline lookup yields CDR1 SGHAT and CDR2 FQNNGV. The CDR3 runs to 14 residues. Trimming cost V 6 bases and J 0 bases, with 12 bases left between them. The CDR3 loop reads CASSPTFSSYEQYF. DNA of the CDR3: TGTGCCAGCAGTCCGACTTTTAGCTCCTACGAGCAGTACTTC.

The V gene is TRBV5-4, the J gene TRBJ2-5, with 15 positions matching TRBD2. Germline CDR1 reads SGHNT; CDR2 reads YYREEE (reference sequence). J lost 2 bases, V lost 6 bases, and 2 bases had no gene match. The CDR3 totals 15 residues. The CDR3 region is CASTGLAGGQETQYF. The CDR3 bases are TGTGCCAGCACCGGACTAGCGGGGGGGCAAGAGACCCAGTACTTC.

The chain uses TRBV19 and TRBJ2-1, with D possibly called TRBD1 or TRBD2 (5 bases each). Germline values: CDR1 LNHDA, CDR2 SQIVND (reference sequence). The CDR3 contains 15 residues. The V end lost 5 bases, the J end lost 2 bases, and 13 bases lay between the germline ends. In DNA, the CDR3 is TGTGCCAGTAGTCCGGGACGTCTCCCCTACAATGAGCAGTTCTTC. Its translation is CASSPGRLPYNEQFF.

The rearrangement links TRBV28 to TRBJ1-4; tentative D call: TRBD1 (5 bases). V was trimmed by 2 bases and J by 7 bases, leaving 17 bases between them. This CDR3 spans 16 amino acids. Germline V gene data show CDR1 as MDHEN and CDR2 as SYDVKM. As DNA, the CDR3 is TGTGCCAGCAGTTTAGACAGCAGCCGAAGGAGTGAAAAACTGTTTTTT. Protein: CASSLDSSRRSEKLFF.

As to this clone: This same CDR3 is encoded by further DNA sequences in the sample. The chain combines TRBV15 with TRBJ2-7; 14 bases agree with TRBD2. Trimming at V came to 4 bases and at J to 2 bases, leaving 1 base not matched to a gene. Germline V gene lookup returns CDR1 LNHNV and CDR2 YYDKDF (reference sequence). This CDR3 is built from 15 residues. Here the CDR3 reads CATSMGLAGAYEQYF. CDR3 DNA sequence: TGTGCCACCAGCATGGGACTAGCGGGAGCCTACGAGCAGTACTTC.

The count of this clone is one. As DNA, the CDR3 is TGCGCCAGCAGCCAAGATTTGGGCTACGAGCAGTACTTC. It is translated as CASSQDLGYEQYF. The chain has TRBV4-1 and TRBJ2-7; D remains ambiguous. The germline V gene encodes CDR1 MGHRA and CDR2 YSYEKL. V was shortened by 0 bases and J by 3 bases, with 6 bases between the two germline ends. The CDR3 spans 13 residues.

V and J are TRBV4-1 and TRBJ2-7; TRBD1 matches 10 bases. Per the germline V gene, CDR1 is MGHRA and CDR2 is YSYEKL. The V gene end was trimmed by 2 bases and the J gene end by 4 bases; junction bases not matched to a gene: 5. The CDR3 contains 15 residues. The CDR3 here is CASSQSGTGVYEQYF. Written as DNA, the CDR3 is TGCGCCAGCAGCCAATCCGGGACAGGGGTATACGAGCAGTACTTC.

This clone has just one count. The CDR3 sequence is CAISNPLIDTQYF. CDR3 bases: TGTGCCATCAGTAATCCTTTAATAGATACGCAGTATTTT. The genes are TRBV10-3 and TRBJ2-3; no firm D call. The CDR3 covers 13 residues. V dropped 5 bases and J dropped 5 bases, with 11 bases sitting between them. Per the germline V gene, CDR1 is ENHRY and CDR2 is SYGVKD.

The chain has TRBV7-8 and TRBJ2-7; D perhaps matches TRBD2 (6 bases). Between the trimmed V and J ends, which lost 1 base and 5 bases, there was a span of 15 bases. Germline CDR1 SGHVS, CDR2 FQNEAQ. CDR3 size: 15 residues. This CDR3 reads CASSLVFPGGNEQYF. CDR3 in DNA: TGTGCCAGCAGCTTAGTTTTCCCCGGGGGTAACGAGCAGTACTTC.

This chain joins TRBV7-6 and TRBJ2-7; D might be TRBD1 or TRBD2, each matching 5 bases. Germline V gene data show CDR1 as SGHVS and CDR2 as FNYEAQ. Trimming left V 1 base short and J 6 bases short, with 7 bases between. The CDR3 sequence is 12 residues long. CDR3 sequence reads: CASSLDGAEQYF. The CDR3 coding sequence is TGTGCCAGCAGCTTAGACGGGGCCGAGCAGTACTTC.

The CDR3 loop is CSSGENTEAFF. The CDR3, as DNA: TGCAGCTCCGGGGAGAACACTGAAGCTTTCTTT. This chain links TRBV29-1 with TRBJ1-1; D is unresolved. The CDR3 extends over 11 amino acids. Germline V gene data show CDR1 as SQVTM and CDR2 as ANQGSEA. V was trimmed by 8 bases and J by 1 base, leaving 8 bases between them.

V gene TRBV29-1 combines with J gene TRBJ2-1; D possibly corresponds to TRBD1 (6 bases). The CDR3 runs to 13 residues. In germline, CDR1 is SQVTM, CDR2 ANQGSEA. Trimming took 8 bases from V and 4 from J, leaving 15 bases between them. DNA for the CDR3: TGCAGCTTGACTCCGACAGGTTACAATGAGCAGTTCTTC. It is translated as CSLTPTGYNEQFF.

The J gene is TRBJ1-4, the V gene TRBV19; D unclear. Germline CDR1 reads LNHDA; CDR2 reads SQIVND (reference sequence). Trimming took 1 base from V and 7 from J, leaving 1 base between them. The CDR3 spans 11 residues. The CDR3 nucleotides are TGTGCCAGTAGTATAGGTGAAAAACTGTTTTTT. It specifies CASSIGEKLFF.

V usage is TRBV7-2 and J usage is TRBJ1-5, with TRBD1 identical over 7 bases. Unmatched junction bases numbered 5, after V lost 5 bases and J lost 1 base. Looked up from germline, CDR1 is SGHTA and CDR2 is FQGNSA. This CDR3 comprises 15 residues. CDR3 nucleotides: TGTGCCAGCAGCCAGGGACAGTGGAGCAATCAGCCCCAGCATTTT. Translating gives CASSQGQWSNQPQHF.

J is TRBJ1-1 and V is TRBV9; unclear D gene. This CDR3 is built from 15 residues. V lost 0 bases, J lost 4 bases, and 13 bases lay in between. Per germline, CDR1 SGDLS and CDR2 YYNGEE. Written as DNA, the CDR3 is TGTGCCAGCAGCGTAGTGGGCACTTCGAGCACTGAAGCTTTCTTT. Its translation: CASSVVGTSSTEAFF.

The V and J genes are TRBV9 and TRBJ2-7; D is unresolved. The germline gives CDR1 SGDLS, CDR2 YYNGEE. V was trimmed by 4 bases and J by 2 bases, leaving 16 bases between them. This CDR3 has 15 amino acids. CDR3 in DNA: TGTGCCAGCAGCCAAGCCGGAAAGGGCCCCTACGAGCAGTACTTC. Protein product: CASSQAGKGPYEQYF.

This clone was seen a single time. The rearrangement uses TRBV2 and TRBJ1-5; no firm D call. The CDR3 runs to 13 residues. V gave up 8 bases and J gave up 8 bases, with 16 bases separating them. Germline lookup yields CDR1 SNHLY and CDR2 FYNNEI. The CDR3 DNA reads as TGTGCCAGCGGGCCGCGGGGAGTAGAGCCCCAGCATTTT. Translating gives CASGPRGVEPQHF. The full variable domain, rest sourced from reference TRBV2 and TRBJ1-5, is EPEVTQTPSHQVTQMGQEVILRCVPISNHLYFYWYRQILGQKVEFLVSFYNNEISEKSEIFDDQFSVERPDGSNFTLKIRSTKLEDSAMYFCASGPRGVEPQHFGDGTRLSIL.

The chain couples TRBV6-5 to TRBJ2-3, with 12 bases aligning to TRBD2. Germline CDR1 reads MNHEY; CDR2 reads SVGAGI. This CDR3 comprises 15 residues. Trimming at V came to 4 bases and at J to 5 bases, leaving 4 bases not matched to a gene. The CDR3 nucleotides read TGTGCCAGCAGTTTGACTAGCGGGGGAGTAGATACGCAGTATTTT. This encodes CASSLTSGGVDTQYF.

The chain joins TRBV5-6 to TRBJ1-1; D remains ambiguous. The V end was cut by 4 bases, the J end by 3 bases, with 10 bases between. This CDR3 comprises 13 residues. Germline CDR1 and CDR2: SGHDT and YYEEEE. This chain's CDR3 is CASSLYTHTEAFF. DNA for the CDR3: TGTGCCAGCAGCCTATACACACACACTGAAGCTTTCTTT. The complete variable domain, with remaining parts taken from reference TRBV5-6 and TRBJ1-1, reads DAGVTQSPTHLIKTRGQQVTLRCSPKSGHDTVSWYQQALGQGPQFIFQYYEEEERQRGNFPDRFSGHQFPNYSSELNVNALLLGDSALYLCASSLYTHTEAFFGQGTRLTVV.

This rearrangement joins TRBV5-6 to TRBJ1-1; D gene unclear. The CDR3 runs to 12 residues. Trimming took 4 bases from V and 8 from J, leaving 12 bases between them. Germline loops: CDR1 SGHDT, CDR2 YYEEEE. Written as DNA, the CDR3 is TGTGCCAGCAGCCAGATCAGGAGGGAAGCTTTCTTT. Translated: CASSQIRREAFF.

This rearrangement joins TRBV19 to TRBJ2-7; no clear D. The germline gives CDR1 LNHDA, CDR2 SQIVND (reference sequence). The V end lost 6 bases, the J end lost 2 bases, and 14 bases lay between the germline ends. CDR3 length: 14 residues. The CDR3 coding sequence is TGTGCCAGTAGCACCCCCGTACCCCCCTACGAGCAGTACTTC. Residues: CASSTPVPPYEQYF.

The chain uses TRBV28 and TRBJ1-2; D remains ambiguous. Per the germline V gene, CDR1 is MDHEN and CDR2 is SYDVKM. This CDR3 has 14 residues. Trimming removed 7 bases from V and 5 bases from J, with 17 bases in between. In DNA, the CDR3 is TGTGCCAGCACCCGAAGAACAGTGGATTATGGCTACACCTTC. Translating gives CASTRRTVDYGYTF.

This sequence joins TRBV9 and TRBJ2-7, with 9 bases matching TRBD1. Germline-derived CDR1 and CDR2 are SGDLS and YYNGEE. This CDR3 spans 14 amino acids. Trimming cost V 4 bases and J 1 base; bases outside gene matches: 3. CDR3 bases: TGTGCCAGCAGCCGGGACAGGGATTCCTACGAGCAGTACTTC. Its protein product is CASSRDRDSYEQYF.

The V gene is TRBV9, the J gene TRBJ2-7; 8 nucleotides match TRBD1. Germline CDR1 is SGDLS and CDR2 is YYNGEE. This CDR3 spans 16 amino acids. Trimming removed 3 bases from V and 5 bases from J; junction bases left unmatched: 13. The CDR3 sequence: CASSADPRGRFNEQYF. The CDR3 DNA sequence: TGTGCCAGCAGCGCAGACCCCAGGGGGCGTTTCAACGAGCAGTACTTC.

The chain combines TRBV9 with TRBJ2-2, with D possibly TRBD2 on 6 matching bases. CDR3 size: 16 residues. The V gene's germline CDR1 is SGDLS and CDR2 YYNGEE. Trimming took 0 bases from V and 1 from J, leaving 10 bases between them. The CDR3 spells CASSVGQGGNTGELFF. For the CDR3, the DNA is TGTGCCAGCAGCGTAGGTCAGGGAGGGAACACCGGGGAGCTGTTTTTT.

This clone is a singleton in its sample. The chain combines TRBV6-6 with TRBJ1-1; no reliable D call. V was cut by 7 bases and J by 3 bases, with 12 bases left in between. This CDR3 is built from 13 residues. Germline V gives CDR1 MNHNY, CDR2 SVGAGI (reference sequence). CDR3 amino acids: CASTKVTDTEAFF. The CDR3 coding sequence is TGTGCCAGCACCAAGGTTACGGACACTGAAGCTTTCTTT.

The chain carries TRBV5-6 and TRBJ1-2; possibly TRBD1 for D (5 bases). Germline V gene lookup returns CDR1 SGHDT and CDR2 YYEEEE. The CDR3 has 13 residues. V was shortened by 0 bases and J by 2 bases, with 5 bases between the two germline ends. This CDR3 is CASSLEGNYGYTF. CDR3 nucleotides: TGTGCCAGCAGCTTGGAGGGGAACTATGGCTACACCTTC.

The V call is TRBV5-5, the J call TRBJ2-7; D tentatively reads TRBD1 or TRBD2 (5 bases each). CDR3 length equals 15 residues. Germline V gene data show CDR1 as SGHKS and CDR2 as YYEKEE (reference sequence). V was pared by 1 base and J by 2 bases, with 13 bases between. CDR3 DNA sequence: TGTGCCAGCAGCTTGCGGACAAGGGGAGCCTACGAGCAGTACTTC. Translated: CASSLRTRGAYEQYF.

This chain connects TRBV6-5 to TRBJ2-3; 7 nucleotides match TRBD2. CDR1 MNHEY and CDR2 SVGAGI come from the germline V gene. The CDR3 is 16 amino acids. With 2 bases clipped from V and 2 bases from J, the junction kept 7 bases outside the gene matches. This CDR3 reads CASSYGRAAATDTQYF. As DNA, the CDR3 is TGTGCCAGCAGTTACGGGAGGGCGGCGGCCACAGATACGCAGTATTTT.